This T cell receptor (beta chain) is drawn from a study of CD8+ T cells in alopecia areata. On the study more broadly: Among treated patients, severity was scored by affected scalp area percentage.

From germline, CDR1 is MGHDK and CDR2 SYGVNS. This CDR3 has 13 amino acids. RNA, once extracted, was reverse transcribed into cDNA for use as the sequencing template. Sequenced by immunoSEQ multiplex PCR; TCRdb stores in-frame clones only, minus some. Of some 180,000 clones listed, about 55% are singletons. Treatment noted: oral pan-JAK inhibitor, 5-10 mg twice daily. The sample here was CD8+ T cells sorted from blood, taken at week 24, from a patient treated with tofacitinib. The rearrangement links TRBV25-1 to TRBJ2-5; possibly TRBD1 for D (5 bases). The DNA matches TRBJ2-7 better at its end, which makes the J call doubtful. This TCR was sampled from a human donor with alopecia areata. CDR3 in amino acids: CASSDRGAYEQYF. The CDR3 DNA reads TGTGCCAGCAGTGATAGGGGCGCCTACGAGCAGTACTTC.